This T cell receptor (beta chain) was identified in a study of blood T cell repertoires in COVID-19. Produced via immunoSEQ multiplex PCR; TCRdb's table is partial and in-frame only. The sample carries 250,000 to 400,000 clones, approximately 81% recorded once. In germline, CDR1 is SGHRS, CDR2 YFSETQ. The V end lost 2 bases, the J end lost 6 bases, and 15 bases lay between the germline ends. The CDR3 has 14 residues. This sequence originates from a woman aged 25 to 39 who had been exposed to COVID-19. This chain connects TRBV5-1 to TRBJ2-7, with D possibly TRBD2 on 6 matching bases. Sample: PBMCs or T cells enriched from blood (not recorded which). CDR3 DNA sequence: TGCGCCAGCAGCTTCTTCCCCGGGAGTGGCGAGCAGTACTTC. Its translation is CASSFFPGSGEQYF.